This TCR beta chain was sequenced during a study of CD8+CD57+ T cells in acquired aplastic anemia. Study at large: In CD4+ cells, healthy donors produced an average of roughly 11 million reads. General study points: Patients and controls shared some 30 CD8+ CDR3 sequences, highly expressed in patients. CD8+ Simpson's diversity showed no significant patient-control difference.

TCR beta VDJ and CDR3 were profiled, and genomic DNA was the template. In TCRdb, the reads were re-called with MiXCR into one record per CDR3 protein. The table has 100,000 to 150,000 distinct CDR3 sequences, around 48% seen once. A word on this clonotype: What it binds is unknown.

This TCR was sampled from a human donor in good health, serving as a control. Sequenced: sorted CD4+, CD8+, or CD8+CD57+ T cells (not recorded which) from PBMCs.

CDR3 coding DNA: TGCAGCGCTGGACGGTCCTCTGGGGCCAACGTCCTGACTTTC. It translates to CSAGRSSGANVLTF. The chain combines TRBV29-1 with TRBJ2-6; D is unresolved. The CDR3 is made up of 14 amino acids. Germline CDR1 is SQVTM and CDR2 is ANQGSEA. The germline V and J ends were trimmed by 7 bases and 0 bases, with 10 bases remaining between them. The entire variable domain, with the rest obtained from reference TRBV29-1 and TRBJ2-6, is as follows: SAVISQKPSRDICQRGTSLTIQCQVDSQVTMMFWYRQQPGQSLTLIATANQGSEATYESGFVIDKFPISRPNLTFSTLTVSNMSPEDSSIYLCSAGRSSGANVLTFGAGSRLTVL.